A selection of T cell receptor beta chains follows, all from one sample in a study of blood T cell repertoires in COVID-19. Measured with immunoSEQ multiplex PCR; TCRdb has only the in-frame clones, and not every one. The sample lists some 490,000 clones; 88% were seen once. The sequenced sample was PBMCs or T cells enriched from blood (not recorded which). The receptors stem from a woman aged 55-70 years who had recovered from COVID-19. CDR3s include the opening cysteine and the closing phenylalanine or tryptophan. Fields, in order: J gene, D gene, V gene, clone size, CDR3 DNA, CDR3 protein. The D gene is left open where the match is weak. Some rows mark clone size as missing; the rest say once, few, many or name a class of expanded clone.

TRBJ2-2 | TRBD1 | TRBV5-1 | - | TGCGCCAGCAGCTCCGGGACAGGGGGGACCGGGGAGCTGTTTTTT | CASSSGTGGTGELFF
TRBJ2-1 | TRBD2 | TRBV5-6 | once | TGTGCCAGCAGCGCCCCTAGCGGGGGGATTAATGAGCAGTTCTTC | CASSAPSGGINEQFF
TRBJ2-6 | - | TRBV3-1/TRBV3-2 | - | TGTGCCAGCAGCCACCGTCGAGGGGGCTCTGGGGCCAACGTCCTGACTTTC | CASSHRRGGSGANVLTF
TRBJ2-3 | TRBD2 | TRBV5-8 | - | TGTGCCAGCAGCCTGGGAGTGAGCGGGGGGCCCACAGATACGCAGTATTTT | CASSLGVSGGPTDTQYF
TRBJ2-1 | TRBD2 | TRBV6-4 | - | TGTGCCAGCAGGGTACTAGCGGGGGGGTACAATGAGCAGTTCTTC | CASRVLAGGYNEQFF
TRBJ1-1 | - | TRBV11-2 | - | TGTGCCAGCAGCTTTTGGGAGGGGAACACTGAAGCTTTCTTT | CASSFWEGNTEAFF
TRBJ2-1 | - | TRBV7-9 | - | TGTGCCAGCAGCTTGGACCAGGGGGGCCCGTTCTTC | CASSLDQGGPFF
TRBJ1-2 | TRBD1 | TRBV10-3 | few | TGTGCCACCTCAGAAGGGACAGGGAACTATGGCTACACCTTC | CATSEGTGNYGYTF
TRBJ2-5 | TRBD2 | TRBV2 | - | TGTGCCAGCAGTGAAATGGGGGGGGGTCAGCAGACCCAGTACTTC | CASSEMGGGQQTQYF
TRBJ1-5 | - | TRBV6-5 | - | TGTGCCAGCTGGACAGATAGCAATCAGCCCCAGCATTTT | CASWTDSNQPQHF
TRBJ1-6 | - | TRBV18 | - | TGTGCCAGCTCAGTCAACAGGGATTATAATTCACCCCTCCACTTT | CASSVNRDYNSPLHF
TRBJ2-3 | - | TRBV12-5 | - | TGTGCTAGTGGCACCCTTCAGGGGTTTACAGATACGCAGTATTTT | CASGTLQGFTDTQYF
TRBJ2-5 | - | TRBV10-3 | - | TGTGCCATCAGTGAGTTCCCCGAGGGGGGGGAGACCCAGTACTTC | CAISEFPEGGETQYF
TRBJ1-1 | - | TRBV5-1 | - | TGCGCCAGCGGATTTGGGGGGGGCTTCCCTGAAGCTTTCTTT | CASGFGGGFPEAFF
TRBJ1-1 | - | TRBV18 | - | TGTGCCAGCTCACCACCCTTGAACACTGAAGCTTTCTTT | CASSPPLNTEAFF
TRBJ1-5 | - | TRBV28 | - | TGTGCCATCGACAGGCTCCTGAATCAGCCCCAGCATTTT | CAIDRLLNQPQHF
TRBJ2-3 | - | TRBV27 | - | TGTGCCAGCAGAGTGCGTTTCGCTAGCACAGATACGCAGTATTTT | CASRVRFASTDTQYF
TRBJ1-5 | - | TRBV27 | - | TGTGCCAGCAGTCCGGGGTTGGATCAGCCCCAGCATTTT | CASSPGLDQPQHF
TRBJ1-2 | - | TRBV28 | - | TGTGCCAGCACCTACAGGGAGGGACACACCTTC | CASTYREGHTF
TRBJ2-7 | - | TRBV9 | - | TGTGCCAGCAGCGTAGGTAATAGCCAGGAGCAGTACTTC | CASSVGNSQEQYF
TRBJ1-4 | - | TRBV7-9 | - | TGTGCCAGCAGCTTATGGGTACAGAGAGATGAAAAACTGTTTTTT | CASSLWVQRDEKLFF
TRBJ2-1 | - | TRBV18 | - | TGTGCCAGCTCGCAGCAAAGGGGCAATGAGCAGTTCTTC | CASSQQRGNEQFF
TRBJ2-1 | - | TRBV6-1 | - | TGTGCCAGCAGTGAAGCAGGGAGGGGGTACAATGAGCAGTTCTTC | CASSEAGRGYNEQFF
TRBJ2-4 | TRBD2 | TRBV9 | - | TGTGCCAGCAGCGTAACTAGCGGGGGGGCGAGCAAAAACATTCAGTACTTC | CASSVTSGGASKNIQYF
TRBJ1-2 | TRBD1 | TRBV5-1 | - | TGCGCCAGCCACCCGGGACAGGGGATGCCTGGCTACACCTTC | CASHPGQGMPGYTF
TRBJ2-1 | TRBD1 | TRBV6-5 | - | TGTGCCAGCAGGCTAGAGGGGGCTCGGAACAATGAGCAGTTCTTC | CASRLEGARNNEQFF
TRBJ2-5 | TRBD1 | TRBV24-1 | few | TGTGCCACCAGTGACCCAGGGGGCAGGGAGACCCAGTACTTC | CATSDPGGRETQYF
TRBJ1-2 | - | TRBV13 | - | TGTGCCAGCAGGATTGGGGGGTCCTATGGCTACACCTTC | CASRIGGSYGYTF
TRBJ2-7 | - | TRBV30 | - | TGTGCCTGGCAAAGTACTGTCTCCTACGAGCAGTACTTC | CAWQSTVSYEQYF
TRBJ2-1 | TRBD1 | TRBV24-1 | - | TGTGCCACCAGGGACAGGGACTCTACTTACAATGAGCAGTTCTTC | CATRDRDSTYNEQFF
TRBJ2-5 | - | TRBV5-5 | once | TGTGCCAGCAGCAACCCCACAGGGATGGAGACCCAGTACTTC | CASSNPTGMETQYF
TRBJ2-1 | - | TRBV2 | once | TGTGCCAGCAGTTGGGGGCGGATCTCCTACAATGAGCAGTTCTTC | CASSWGRISYNEQFF
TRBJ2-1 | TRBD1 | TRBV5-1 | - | TGCGCCAGCAGCTTGGGACAGGGGGCCAATGAGCAGTTCTTC | CASSLGQGANEQFF
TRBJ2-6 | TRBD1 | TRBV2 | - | TGTGCCAGCAGCGAACAGGGGACCGGGGCCAACGTCCTGACTTTC | CASSEQGTGANVLTF
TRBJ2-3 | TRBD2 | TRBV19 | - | TGTGCCAGTAGTATACGGGGTAGCGGGGGTAGCACAGATACGCAGTATTTT | CASSIRGSGGSTDTQYF
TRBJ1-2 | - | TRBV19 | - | TGTGCCAGTAGCAGGCAGGCCTTCTATGGCTACACCTTC | CASSRQAFYGYTF
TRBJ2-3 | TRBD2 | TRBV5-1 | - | TGCGCCAGCAGCTTGGTTTGGCTAGCGGGTCGAAGCACAGATACGCAGTATTTT | CASSLVWLAGRSTDTQYF
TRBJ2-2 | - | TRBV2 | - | TGTGCCAGCAGTGCCCAGGACAGAAACACCGGGGAGCTGTTTTTT | CASSAQDRNTGELFF
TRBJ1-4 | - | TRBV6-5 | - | TGTGCCAGCAGCCCCGCCTATAATGAAAAACTGTTTTTT | CASSPAYNEKLFF
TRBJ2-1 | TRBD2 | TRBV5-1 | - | TGCGCCAGCAGCCCGGGACTAGCGGGGGTCATACCCCGACCCCACAATGAGCAGTTCTTC | CASSPGLAGVIPRPHNEQFF
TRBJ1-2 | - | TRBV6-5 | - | TGTGCCAGCAGTTACCGGCAGGGCGATGGCTACACCTTC | CASSYRQGDGYTF
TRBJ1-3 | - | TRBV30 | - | TGTGCCTGGTCACTTGGAAACACCATATATTTT | CAWSLGNTIYF
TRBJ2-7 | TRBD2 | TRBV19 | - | TGTGCCACCCGCGGGGGTTACTCCTACGAGCAGTACTTC | CATRGGYSYEQYF
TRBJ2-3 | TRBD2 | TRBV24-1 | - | TGTGCCACCAGTGATCGACTAGCGGGGGGATCAGATACGCAGTATTTT | CATSDRLAGGSDTQYF
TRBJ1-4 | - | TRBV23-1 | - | TGCGCCAGCTGCTCGGGTGAGCGTGGGGAAAAACTGTTTTTT | CASCSGERGEKLFF
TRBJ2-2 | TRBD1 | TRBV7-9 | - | TGTGCCAGCAGCTTAACCGGGACAGGGAAAAACACCGGGGAGCTGTTTTTT | CASSLTGTGKNTGELFF
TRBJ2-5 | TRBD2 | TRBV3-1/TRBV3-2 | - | TGTGCCAGCAGCCAAGGTAGCGGGGGGGCACAGACCCAGTACTTC | CASSQGSGGAQTQYF
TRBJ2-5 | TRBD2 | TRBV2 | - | TGTGCCAGCAATGTGCGGGGGGGCCTCCAAGAGACCCAGTACTTC | CASNVRGGLQETQYF
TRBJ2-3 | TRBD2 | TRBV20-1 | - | TGCAGTGCCGGGGGGGGGACGCAGTATTTT | CSAGGGTQYF
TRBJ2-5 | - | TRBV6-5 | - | TGTGCCAGCAGTTACCGGGGGCAAGAGACCCAGTACTTC | CASSYRGQETQYF
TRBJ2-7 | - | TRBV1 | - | TGCACCAGCAGACCGCGGATCCCAACCTACGAGCAGTACTTC | CTSRPRIPTYEQYF
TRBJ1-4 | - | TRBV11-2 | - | TGTGCCAGCAGCCGGAACAGGGTTGAAAAACTGTTTTTT | CASSRNRVEKLFF
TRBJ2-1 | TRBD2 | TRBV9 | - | TGTGCCAGCAGCGTAGATAGCGGGGGCTCTCGGGAGCAGTTCTTC | CASSVDSGGSREQFF
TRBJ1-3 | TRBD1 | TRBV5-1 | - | TGCGCCAGCAGCTCCGGGACAGGGACCGGAAACACCATATATTTT | CASSSGTGTGNTIYF